This TCR beta chain was recovered during a study of cytomegalovirus exposure and HLA in healthy donors. With regard to this clone: Its antigen is undetermined.

PCR involved 60 Vbeta and 13 Jbeta primers. In the study's own analysis: A later analysis counted some 87 million unique TCR beta chains, around 11 million shared. The assay was immunoSEQ multiplex PCR, and TCRdb's table has in-frame clones only and misses some. Clone size and the V and J calls come from that table; the DNA yielded D and trimming. Among about 100,000 clones listed, around 86% were seen once. Study-wide points: As was reported, the classifier diagnosed cytomegalovirus status with high specificity and sensitivity. Indistinguishable V segments, including TRBV6-2 and TRBV6-3, were excluded. A later analysis showed that HLA-associated TCR beta chains had undergone more clonal expansion than equally common others.

V was clipped by 0 bases and J by 2 bases, with 9 bases between them. This CDR3 is 14 amino acids long. Per germline, CDR1 SGHRS and CDR2 YFSETQ. This receptor was obtained from a woman in her 70s in good health and CMV-seropositive. Sample: PBMCs. V usage is TRBV5-1 and J usage is TRBJ2-7; a possible D gene is TRBD1 (5 bases). CDR3 in amino acids: CASSLDDRAYEQYF. The CDR3 DNA reads TGCGCCAGCAGCTTGGACGACAGAGCCTACGAGCAGTACTTC. Together with reference TRBV5-1 and TRBJ2-7, the CDR3 gives the full variable domain: KAGVTQTPRYLIKTRGQQVTLSCSPISGHRSVSWYQQTPGQGLQFLFEYFSETQRNKGNFPGRFSGRQFSNSRSEMNVSTLELGDSALYLCASSLDDRAYEQYFGPGTRLTVT.